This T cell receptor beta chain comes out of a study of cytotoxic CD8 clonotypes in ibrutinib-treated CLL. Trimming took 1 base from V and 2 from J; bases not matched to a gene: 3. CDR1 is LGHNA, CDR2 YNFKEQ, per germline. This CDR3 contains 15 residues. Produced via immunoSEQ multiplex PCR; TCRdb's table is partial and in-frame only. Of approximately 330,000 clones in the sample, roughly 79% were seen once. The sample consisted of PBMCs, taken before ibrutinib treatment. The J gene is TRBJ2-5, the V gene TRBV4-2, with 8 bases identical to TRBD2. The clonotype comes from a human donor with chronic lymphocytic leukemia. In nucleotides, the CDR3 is TGTGCCAGCAGCCAAGGTTTAGCGGGGCAAGAGACCCAGTACTTC. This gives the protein CASSQGLAGQETQYF.